The clone carrying this T cell receptor (beta chain) was observed a few times. Together with a sample-barcoded 5' primer, a J-beta primer mix was included in a second PCR lasting roughly 7 to 11 cycles. Each CDR3 protein is one row after TCRdb ran MiXCR on the 5' RACE reads. Among more than 650,000 distinct CDR3 sequences listed, approximately 24% were seen once. Germline CDR1 is MNHNY and CDR2 is SVGAGI (reference sequence). CDR3 size: 15 residues. V was pared by 0 bases and J by 6 bases, with 6 bases of the junction left unmatched. These data belong to a study of blood T cells in healthy people across ages. Another study also made use of these data, one on T cells of mothers and their children.

This TCR was sampled from a boy between 10 and 17 years old in good health. This chain joins TRBV6-6 and TRBJ2-7, with 9 bases lining up with TRBD1. Sequencing was carried out using blood. The CDR3 region has the DNA TGTGCCAGCAGTTACTCCGGGACAGGGCAGACCGAGCAGTACTTC. Translated: CASSYSGTGQTEQYF.